A single sample gave rise to the 16 T cell receptor beta chains below, sequenced in a study of blood T cell repertoires in COVID-19. TCRdb's table, derived via immunoSEQ multiplex PCR, lists solely in-frame clones and lacks some. Here the sample spans approximately 150,000 clones, approximately 85% being singletons. The sequenced sample consisted of peripheral blood. These receptors all stem from a woman between 45 and 60 years old with COVID-19, enrolled during active disease.

The chain is built from TRBV28 and TRBJ1-1, with 8 bases identical to TRBD1. This CDR3 has 14 residues. V was clipped by 5 bases and J by 4 bases; unmatched bases: 6. Germline CDR1 is MDHEN and CDR2 is SYDVKM. The CDR3 here is CASSPPGTGTEAFF. The DNA of the CDR3 is TGTGCCAGCAGTCCGCCAGGGACAGGCACTGAAGCTTTCTTT.

This rearrangement joins TRBV6-5 to TRBJ2-7; 8 bases match TRBD1. This CDR3 spans 14 amino acids. CDR1 and CDR2 from the germline V gene are MNHEY and SVGAGI. V lost 2 bases and J lost 3; bases outside the gene matches: 3. The CDR3: CASSYRDRYYEQYF. The CDR3 nucleotides read TGTGCCAGCAGTTACAGGGACAGGTACTACGAGCAGTACTTC.

The V call is TRBV12-5, the J call TRBJ1-5, with D unclear. This CDR3 is built from 13 residues. Germline V gives CDR1 LGHNT, CDR2 FRNRAP. V shed 6 bases and J shed 0 bases, with 6 bases lying between them. The CDR3 DNA reads as TGTGCTAGTGGGCAGGATAGCAATCAGCCCCAGCATTTT. Protein product: CASGQDSNQPQHF.

CDR3 in DNA: TGCGCCAGCAATGGACTTGAAGAGCAGTTCTTC. Amino acids: CASNGLEEQFF. The chain has TRBV10-2 and TRBJ2-1; maybe TRBD2 (5 bases). Trimming removed 7 bases from V and 10 bases from J, with 11 bases in between. The CDR3 has 11 amino acids. CDR1 and CDR2 from the germline V gene are WSHSY and SAAADI.

This rearrangement joins TRBV19 to TRBJ2-2; 7 bases are shared with TRBD1. Trimming at V came to 6 bases and at J to 0 bases, leaving 10 bases not matched to a gene. The V gene's germline CDR1 is LNHDA and CDR2 SQIVND (reference sequence). The CDR3 contains 17 residues. CDR3 amino acids: CASSTWADRANTGELFF. In DNA, the CDR3 is TGTGCCAGTAGCACCTGGGCCGACAGGGCGAACACCGGGGAGCTGTTTTTT. Complete variable domain (other parts from reference TRBV19 and TRBJ2-2): DGGITQSPKYLFRKEGQNVTLSCEQNLNHDAMYWYRQDPGQGLRLIYYSQIVNDFQKGDIAEGYSVSREKKESFPLTVTSAQKNPTAFYLCASSTWADRANTGELFFGEGSRLTVL.

V usage is TRBV3-1 (or the pseudogene TRBV3-2) and J usage is TRBJ2-3, with TRBD2 matching 7 bases. Trimming cost V 8 bases and J 4 bases; bases outside gene matches: 12. The germline V gene has CDR1 LGHDT and CDR2 YNNKEL (reference sequence). CDR3 size: 15 residues. The DNA for the CDR3 is TGTGCCAGCCGCCTACGTGAGAGCGGGGCAGATACGCAGTATTTT. This sequence encodes CASRLRESGADTQYF.

In its sample, this clone was seen a few times. V and J are TRBV3-1 (or the pseudogene TRBV3-2) and TRBJ2-1; D remains unclear. V lost 7 bases to trimming and J lost 6 bases, with 16 bases between them. Germline loops: CDR1 LGHDT, CDR2 YNNKEL (reference sequence). This CDR3 region has 14 residues. The CDR3 here is CASMSPSIGNEQFF. The CDR3 coding sequence is TGTGCCAGCATGTCGCCTAGTATAGGCAATGAGCAGTTCTTC.

The chain joins TRBV10-3 to TRBJ1-2, with 11 bases lining up with TRBD1. With 6 bases clipped from V and 3 bases from J, the junction kept 0 bases outside the gene matches. This CDR3 has 13 residues. The germline gives CDR1 ENHRY, CDR2 SYGVKD. The CDR3 region is CAIRGQGDYGYTF. CDR3 sequence (DNA): TGTGCCATCAGGGGACAGGGGGACTATGGCTACACCTTC.

The chain is built from TRBV6-4 and TRBJ2-1; TRBD2 aligns across 7 bases. Germline-derived CDR1 and CDR2 are MRHNA and SNTAGT. The CDR3 is 17 residues long. Losses at the gene ends were 0 bases for V and 4 bases for J; bases not matched to a gene: 9. This chain's CDR3 is CASSDSSGAGSYNEQFF. CDR3 coding DNA: TGTGCCAGCAGTGACTCAAGCGGGGCCGGATCATACAATGAGCAGTTCTTC.

The chain combines TRBV2 with TRBJ2-3, with TRBD2 as a possible D gene (6 bases). Looked up from germline, CDR1 is SNHLY and CDR2 is FYNNEI. V dropped 6 bases and J dropped 4 bases, with 8 bases sitting between them. CDR3 size: 12 residues. CDR3 in DNA: TGTGCCAGCAGCGGGGGTTCAGATACGCAGTATTTT. Amino acid sequence: CASSGGSDTQYF. Using reference TRBV2 and TRBJ2-3 for the parts outside the CDR3, the full variable domain is EPEVTQTPSHQVTQMGQEVILRCVPISNHLYFYWYRQILGQKVEFLVSFYNNEISEKSEIFDDQFSVERPDGSNFTLKIRSTKLEDSAMYFCASSGGSDTQYFGPGTRLTVL.

The chain couples TRBV7-8 to TRBJ2-1; 9 bases line up with TRBD1. This CDR3 has 15 amino acids. Germline V gene lookup returns CDR1 SGHVS and CDR2 FQNEAQ. V gave up 5 bases and J gave up 6 bases; unmatched junction bases: 8. The CDR3 nucleotides read TGTGCCAGCAGCATGCCCGGGACAGGGTCCAATGAGCAGTTCTTC. Residues: CASSMPGTGSNEQFF.

This clone has a count of ten or more. The V gene is TRBV7-2, the J gene TRBJ1-1, with TRBD1 matching over 8 bases. The CDR3 is 15 residues long. Germline V CDR1 and CDR2: SGHTA, FQGNSA. After removal of 5 bases from V and 4 bases from J, the junction contained 9 bases not matched to a gene. In DNA, the CDR3 is TGTGCCAGCAGCGCCCGACAGGGGAGGGGCACTGAAGCTTTCTTT. Its translation: CASSARQGRGTEAFF.

This chain's CDR3 is CRGQGDGYTF. The CDR3 DNA sequence: TGCAGGGGACAGGGGGACGGCTACACCTTC. This chain uses TRBV20-1 with TRBJ1-2, with 11 bases fitting TRBD1. This CDR3 spans 10 amino acids. CDR1 DFQATT and CDR2 SNEGSKA come from the germline V gene (reference sequence).

CDR3 region: CASSLQGGETQYF. CDR3 nucleotides: TGTGCCAGCAGTTTACAGGGTGGCGAGACCCAGTACTTC. This chain joins TRBV12-3 or TRBV12-4 and TRBJ2-5; possible D gene TRBD1, 5 bases. V shed 2 bases and J shed 5 bases, with 9 bases lying between them. The CDR3 has 13 residues.

CDR3 DNA: TGTGCCAGTAGTATACCCGCCGGGGAAAAACTGTTTTTT. This sequence encodes CASSIPAGEKLFF. The chain joins TRBV19 to TRBJ1-4; unclear D gene. V was clipped by 2 bases and J by 8 bases, with 9 bases between them. Germline loops: CDR1 LNHDA, CDR2 SQIVND (reference sequence). CDR3 size: 13 residues.

The chain recombines TRBV7-2 with TRBJ1-5; D is possibly TRBD1 (5 bases). This CDR3 comprises 13 residues. V dropped 1 base and J dropped 6 bases, with 7 bases sitting between them. The germline CDR1 and CDR2 sequences are SGHTA and FQGNSA. CDR3 nucleotide sequence: TGTGCCAGCAGCTTAGAACAGGCTCAGCCCCAGCATTTT. It yields the protein CASSLEQAQPQHF.